Listed below are T cell receptor beta chains from one sample, sequenced in a study of blood T cell dynamics during melanoma immunotherapy. Clones were read by immunoSEQ multiplex PCR, and TCRdb kept only the in-frame ones, dropping some. The sample records tens of thousands of clones, 89% being singletons. Specimen: blood, collected from a patient treated with checkpoint blockade. The source of these receptors is a human donor with melanoma. CDR3s include the opening cysteine and the closing phenylalanine or tryptophan. A D gene is named only where the DNA matches it firmly. Rows give clone size only sometimes, using once, few, many, or a class for an expanded clone.

cdr3_aa cdr3_nt j_call clone_size cdr3_length v_call d_call
CASSPQAGLAATYNEQFF TGTGCCAGCAGCCCTCAAGCGGGATTAGCGGCAACCTACAATGAGCAGTTCTTC TRBJ2-1 NA 18 TRBV9 TRBD2
CASSFIIQGFENTEAFF TGTGCCAGCAGTTTTATTATTCAGGGGTTCGAGAACACTGAAGCTTTCTTT TRBJ1-1 NA 17 TRBV28 NA
CASSRLVSPRLSYEQYF TGTGCCAGCAGTAGACTAGTATCTCCGCGACTAAGCTACGAGCAGTACTTC TRBJ2-7 NA 17 TRBV28 NA
CASSPQGIRETQYF TGTGCCAGTAGTCCGCAGGGGATTAGGGAGACCCAGTACTTC TRBJ2-5 NA 14 TRBV19 NA
CATCLSGLAGTGANVLTF TGTGCCACTTGTTTATCCGGACTAGCGGGAACCGGGGCCAACGTCCTGACTTTC TRBJ2-6 NA 18 TRBV28 TRBD2
CASSPSRNSYEQYF TGTGCCAGCTCACCCTCGCGGAATTCCTACGAGCAGTACTTC TRBJ2-7 NA 14 TRBV18 NA
CASSEGTSGGGAQYF TGCGCCAGCAGCGAAGGGACTAGCGGGGGAGGGGCCCAGTACTTC TRBJ2-5 once 15 TRBV5-1 TRBD2
CASSPPRQHTGELFF TGTGCCAGCTCACCACCCCGACAACACACCGGGGAGCTGTTTTTT TRBJ2-2 NA 15 TRBV18 NA
CASRAGFNNEKLFF TGTGCCAGCAGAGCAGGTTTTAATAATGAAAAACTGTTTTTT TRBJ1-4 once 14 TRBV2 NA
CAWTGLGTEAFF TGTGCCTGGACGGGGCTTGGCACTGAAGCTTTCTTT TRBJ1-1 NA 12 TRBV30 NA
CASSVSQGARANEKLFF TGTGCCAGCAGTGTGTCGCAGGGGGCAAGGGCTAATGAAAAACTGTTTTTT TRBJ1-4 NA 17 TRBV2 TRBD1
CACTQLPTDTQYF TGTGCCTGCACACAACTACCCACAGATACGCAGTATTTT TRBJ2-3 NA 13 TRBV30 NA